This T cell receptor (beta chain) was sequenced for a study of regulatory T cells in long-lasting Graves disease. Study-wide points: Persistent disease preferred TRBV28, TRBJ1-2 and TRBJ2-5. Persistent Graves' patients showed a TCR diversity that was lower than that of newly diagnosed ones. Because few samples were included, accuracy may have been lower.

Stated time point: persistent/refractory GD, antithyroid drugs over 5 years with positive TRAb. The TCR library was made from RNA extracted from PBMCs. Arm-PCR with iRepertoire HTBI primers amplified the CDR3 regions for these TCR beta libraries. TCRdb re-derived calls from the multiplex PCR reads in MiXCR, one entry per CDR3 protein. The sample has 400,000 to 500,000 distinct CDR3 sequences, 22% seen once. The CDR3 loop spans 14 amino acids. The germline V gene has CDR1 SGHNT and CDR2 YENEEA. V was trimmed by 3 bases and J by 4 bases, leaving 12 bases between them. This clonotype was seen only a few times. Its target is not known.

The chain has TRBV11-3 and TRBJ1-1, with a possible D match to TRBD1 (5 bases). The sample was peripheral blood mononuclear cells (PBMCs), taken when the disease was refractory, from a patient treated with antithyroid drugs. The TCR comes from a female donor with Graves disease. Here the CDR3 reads CASSFREIGTEAFF. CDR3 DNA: TGTGCCAGCAGCTTCAGGGAAATCGGCACTGAAGCTTTCTTT.